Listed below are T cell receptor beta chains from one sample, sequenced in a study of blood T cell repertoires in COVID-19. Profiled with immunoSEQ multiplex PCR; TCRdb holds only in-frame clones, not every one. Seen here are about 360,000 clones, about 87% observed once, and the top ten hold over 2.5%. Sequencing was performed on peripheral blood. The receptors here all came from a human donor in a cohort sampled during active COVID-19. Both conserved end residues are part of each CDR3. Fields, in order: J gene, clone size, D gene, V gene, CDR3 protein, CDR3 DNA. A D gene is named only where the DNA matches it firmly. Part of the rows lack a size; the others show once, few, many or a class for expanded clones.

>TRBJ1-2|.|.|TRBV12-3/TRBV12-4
CASTDAVEGYTF
TGTGCCAGCACCGACGCGGTCGAAGGCTACACCTTC
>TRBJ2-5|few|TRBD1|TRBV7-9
CASSLILGQGYQETQYF
TGTGCCAGCAGCTTAATTTTAGGACAGGGGTACCAAGAGACCCAGTACTTC
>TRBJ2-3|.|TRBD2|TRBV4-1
CASSQMSLAGGLDTQYF
TGCGCCAGCAGCCAGATGAGCCTAGCGGGAGGACTTGATACGCAGTATTTT
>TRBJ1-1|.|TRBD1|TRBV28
CASSVTPGQGLTVEAFF
TGTGCCAGCAGTGTGACACCGGGACAGGGCCTGACCGTTGAAGCTTTCTTT
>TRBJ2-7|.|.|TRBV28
CASSSPGEYEQYF
TGTGCCAGCAGTTCCCCGGGGGAATACGAGCAGTACTTC
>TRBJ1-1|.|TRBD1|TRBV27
CASSHLQGAGTEAFF
TGTGCCAGCAGTCACCTACAGGGGGCCGGCACTGAAGCTTTCTTT
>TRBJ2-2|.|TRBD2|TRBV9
CASSFHPQREGNTGELFF
TGTGCCAGCAGCTTCCATCCCCAGCGGGAGGGGAACACCGGGGAGCTGTTTTTT
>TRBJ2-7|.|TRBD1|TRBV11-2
CASSFLGQQGASSEQYF
TGTGCCAGCAGCTTTCTGGGTCAGCAGGGGGCAAGCTCCGAGCAGTACTTC
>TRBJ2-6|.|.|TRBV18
CASSPSRGAGANVLTF
TGTGCCAGCTCTCCCTCCAGGGGGGCTGGGGCCAACGTCCTGACTTTC
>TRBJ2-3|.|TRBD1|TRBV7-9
CASSRPGQGTDTQYF
TGTGCCAGCAGCCGCCCGGGACAGGGCACAGATACGCAGTATTTT
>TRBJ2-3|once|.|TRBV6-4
CASSDKGLGTDTQYF
TGTGCCAGCAGTGACAAGGGGCTAGGCACAGATACGCAGTATTTT
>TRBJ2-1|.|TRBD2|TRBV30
CAWSEGLAGWDEQFF
TGTGCCTGGAGCGAGGGACTAGCGGGATGGGATGAGCAGTTCTTC
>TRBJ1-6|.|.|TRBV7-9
CASSPAWGSPLHF
TGTGCCAGCAGCCCTGCGTGGGGCTCACCCCTCCACTTT
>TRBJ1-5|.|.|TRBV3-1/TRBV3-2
CASSHKAGVQPQHF
TGTGCCAGCAGCCACAAAGCAGGGGTCCAGCCCCAGCATTTT
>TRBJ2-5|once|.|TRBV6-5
CASSYDRDFQETQYF
TGTGCCAGCAGTTACGACAGGGACTTTCAAGAGACCCAGTACTTC
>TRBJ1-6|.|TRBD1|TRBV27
CASSDRVNSPLHF
TGTGCCAGCAGTGACAGGGTGAATTCACCCCTCCACTTT
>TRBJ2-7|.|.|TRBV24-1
CATGDAYEQYF
TGTGCCACCGGTGACGCCTACGAGCAGTACTTC
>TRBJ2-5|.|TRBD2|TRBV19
CASSISSGGEETQYF
TGTGCCAGTAGTATTTCTAGCGGGGGGGAAGAGACCCAGTACTTC
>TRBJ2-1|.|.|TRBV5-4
CASSSPTGSNEQFF
TGTGCCAGCAGCTCACCGACAGGATCCAATGAGCAGTTCTTC
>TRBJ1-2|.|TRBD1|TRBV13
CASSFSPGQGSNYGYTF
TGTGCCAGCAGCTTCAGCCCGGGACAGGGCTCTAACTATGGCTACACCTTC
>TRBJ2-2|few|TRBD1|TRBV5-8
CASIDRGINTGELFF
TGTGCCAGCATAGACAGGGGGATAAACACCGGGGAGCTGTTTTTT
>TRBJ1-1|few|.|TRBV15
CATSRPQGGANTEAFF
TGTGCCACCAGCAGACCGCAGGGTGGGGCGAACACTGAAGCTTTCTTT
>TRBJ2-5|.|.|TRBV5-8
CASSLFVEVEETQYF
TGTGCCAGCAGCTTGTTTGTCGAGGTCGAAGAGACCCAGTACTTC
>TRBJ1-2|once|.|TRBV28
CASNLQDYGYTF
TGTGCCAGCAACCTCCAGGACTATGGCTACACCTTC
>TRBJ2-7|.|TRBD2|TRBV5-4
CASSLEAGGPSNEQYF
TGTGCCAGCAGCTTGGAAGCGGGAGGGCCATCTAACGAGCAGTACTTC
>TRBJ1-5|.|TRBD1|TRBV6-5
CASRYRQGGKPQHF
TGTGCCAGCCGATACAGACAGGGCGGAAAGCCCCAGCATTTT
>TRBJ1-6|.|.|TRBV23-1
CASSQYVEGINSPLHF
TGCGCCAGCAGTCAATACGTGGAGGGGATAAATTCACCCCTCCACTTT
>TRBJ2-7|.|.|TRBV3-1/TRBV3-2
CASSRGQFVYEQYF
TGTGCCAGCAGCCGCGGACAGTTTGTCTACGAGCAGTACTTC
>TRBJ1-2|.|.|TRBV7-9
CASQFWGREDYGYTF
TGTGCCAGCCAATTTTGGGGCAGGGAGGACTATGGCTACACCTTC
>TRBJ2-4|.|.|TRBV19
CASSTGHKSIQYF
TGTGCCAGTAGCACGGGACATAAGAGCATTCAGTACTTC
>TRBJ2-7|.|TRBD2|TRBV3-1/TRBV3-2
CASSQGSGRTSYEQYF
TGTGCCAGCAGCCAAGGGTCCGGGAGGACCTCCTACGAGCAGTACTTC
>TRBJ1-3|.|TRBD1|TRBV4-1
CASSPDRGSGNTIYF
TGCGCCAGCAGCCCGGACAGGGGATCAGGAAACACCATATATTTT
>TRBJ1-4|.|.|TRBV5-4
CASSSTGPSGYEKLFF
TGTGCCAGCAGCTCCACAGGGCCTTCGGGTTATGAAAAACTGTTTTTT
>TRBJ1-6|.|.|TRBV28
CASSLRVQGHSPLHF
TGTGCCAGCAGTTTAAGGGTACAGGGCCATTCACCCCTCCACTTT
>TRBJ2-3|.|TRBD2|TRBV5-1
CASSLGSGKAGGRGDTQYF
TGCGCCAGCAGCTTGGGGTCAGGCAAAGCGGGAGGGAGAGGAGATACGCAGTATTTT
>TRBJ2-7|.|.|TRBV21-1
CASSKVRFRTGSPYEQYF
TGTGCCAGCAGCAAAGTAAGATTTAGGACAGGGTCACCTTACGAGCAGTACTTC